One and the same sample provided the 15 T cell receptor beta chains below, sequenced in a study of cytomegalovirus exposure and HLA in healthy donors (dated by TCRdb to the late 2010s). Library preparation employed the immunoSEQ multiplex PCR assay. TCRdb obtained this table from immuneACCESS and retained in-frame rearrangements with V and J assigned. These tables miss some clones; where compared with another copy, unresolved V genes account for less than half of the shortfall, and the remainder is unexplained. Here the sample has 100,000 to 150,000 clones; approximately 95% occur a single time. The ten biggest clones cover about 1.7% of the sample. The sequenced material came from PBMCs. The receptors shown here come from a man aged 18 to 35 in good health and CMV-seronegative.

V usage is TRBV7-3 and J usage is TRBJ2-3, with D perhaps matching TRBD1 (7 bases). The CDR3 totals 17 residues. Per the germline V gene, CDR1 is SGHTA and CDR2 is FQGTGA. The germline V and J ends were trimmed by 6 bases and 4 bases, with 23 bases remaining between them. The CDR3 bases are TGTGCCAGCAGTTTTAAGTACGGCGGAGGGGGCGCAGATACGCAGTATTTT. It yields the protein CASSFKYGGGGADTQYF.

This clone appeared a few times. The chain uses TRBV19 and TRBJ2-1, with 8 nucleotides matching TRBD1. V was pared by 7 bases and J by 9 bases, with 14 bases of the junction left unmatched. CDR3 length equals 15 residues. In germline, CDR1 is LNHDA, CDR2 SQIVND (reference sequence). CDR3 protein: CASTARRTGNSEQFF. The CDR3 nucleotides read TGTGCCAGTACCGCTAGGCGGACAGGGAACAGTGAGCAGTTCTTC.

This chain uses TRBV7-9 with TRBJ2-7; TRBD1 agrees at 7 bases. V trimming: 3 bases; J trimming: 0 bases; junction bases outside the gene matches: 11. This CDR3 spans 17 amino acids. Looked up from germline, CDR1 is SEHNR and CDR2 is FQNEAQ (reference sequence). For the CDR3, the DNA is TGTGCCAGCAGCTTTGGCCCCGACAGGGTGCCCTCCTACGAGCAGTACTTC. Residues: CASSFGPDRVPSYEQYF.

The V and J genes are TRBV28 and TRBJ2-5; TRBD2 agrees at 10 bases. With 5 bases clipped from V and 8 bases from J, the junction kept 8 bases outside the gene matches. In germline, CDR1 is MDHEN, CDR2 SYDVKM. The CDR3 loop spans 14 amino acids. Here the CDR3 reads CASSPRTSGLTQYF. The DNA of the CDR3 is TGTGCCAGCAGTCCCCGGACTAGCGGACTCACCCAGTACTTC.

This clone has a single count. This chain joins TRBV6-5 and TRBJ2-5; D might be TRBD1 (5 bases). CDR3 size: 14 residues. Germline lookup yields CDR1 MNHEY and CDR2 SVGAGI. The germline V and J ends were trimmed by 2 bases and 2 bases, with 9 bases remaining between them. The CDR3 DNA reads TGTGCCAGCAGTTACGGGGCAGCACAAGAGACCCAGTACTTC. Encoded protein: CASSYGAAQETQYF.

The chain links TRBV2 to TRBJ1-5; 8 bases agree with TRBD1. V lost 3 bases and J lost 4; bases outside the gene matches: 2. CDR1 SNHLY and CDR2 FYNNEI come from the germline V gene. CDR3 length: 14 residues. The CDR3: CASSEWDRNQPQHF. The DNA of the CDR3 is TGTGCCAGCAGTGAGTGGGACAGGAATCAGCCCCAGCATTTT.

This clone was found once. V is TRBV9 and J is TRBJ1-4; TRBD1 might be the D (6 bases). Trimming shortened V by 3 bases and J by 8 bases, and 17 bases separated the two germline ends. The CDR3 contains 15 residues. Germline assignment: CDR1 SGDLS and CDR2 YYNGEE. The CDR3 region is CASSGNPTGGEKLFF. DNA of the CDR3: TGTGCCAGCAGCGGAAACCCGACAGGCGGCGAAAAACTGTTTTTT.

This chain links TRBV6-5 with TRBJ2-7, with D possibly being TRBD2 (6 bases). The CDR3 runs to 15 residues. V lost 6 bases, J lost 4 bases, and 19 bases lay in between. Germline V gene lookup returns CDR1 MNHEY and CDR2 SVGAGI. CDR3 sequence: CASSLGDHGTYEQYF. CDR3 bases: TGTGCCAGCAGCTTGGGAGACCACGGGACTTACGAGCAGTACTTC.

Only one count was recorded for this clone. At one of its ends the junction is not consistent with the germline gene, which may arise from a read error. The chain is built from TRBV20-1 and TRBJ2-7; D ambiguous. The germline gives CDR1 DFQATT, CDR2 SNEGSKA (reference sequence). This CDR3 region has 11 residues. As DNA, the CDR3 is TGCAGTGCTACGAGCGATACGCGGCTGGGCTTC. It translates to CSATSDTRLGF.

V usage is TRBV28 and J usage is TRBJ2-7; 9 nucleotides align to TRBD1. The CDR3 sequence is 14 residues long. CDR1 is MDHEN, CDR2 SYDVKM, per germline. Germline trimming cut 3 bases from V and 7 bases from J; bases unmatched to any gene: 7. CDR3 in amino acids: CASSLNRGRWEQYF. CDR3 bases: TGTGCCAGCAGTTTGAACAGGGGGCGATGGGAGCAGTACTTC.

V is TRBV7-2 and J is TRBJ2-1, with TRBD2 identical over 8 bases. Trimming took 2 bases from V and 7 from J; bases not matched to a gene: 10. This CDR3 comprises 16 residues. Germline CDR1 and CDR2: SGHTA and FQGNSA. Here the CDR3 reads CASSLLGGTRGNEQFF. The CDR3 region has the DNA TGTGCCAGCAGCTTATTAGGGGGGACTAGGGGGAATGAGCAGTTCTTC.

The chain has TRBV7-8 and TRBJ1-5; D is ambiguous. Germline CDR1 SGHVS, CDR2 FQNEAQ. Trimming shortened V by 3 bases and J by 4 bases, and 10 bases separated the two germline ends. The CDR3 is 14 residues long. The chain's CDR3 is CASSFGIQNQPQHF. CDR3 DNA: TGTGCCAGCAGCTTTGGCATCCAAAATCAGCCCCAGCATTTT.

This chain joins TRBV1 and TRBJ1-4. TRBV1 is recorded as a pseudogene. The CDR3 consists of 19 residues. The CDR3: CTSSPPRGATALGNEKLFF. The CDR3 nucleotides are TGCACCAGCAGCCCCCCCCGGGGAGCTACCGCACTCGGAAATGAAAAACTGTTTTTT.

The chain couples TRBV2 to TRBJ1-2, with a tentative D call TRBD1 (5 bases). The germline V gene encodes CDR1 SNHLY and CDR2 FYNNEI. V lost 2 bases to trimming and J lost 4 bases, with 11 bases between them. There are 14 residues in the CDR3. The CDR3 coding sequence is TGTGCCAGCAGTGAAAGGTGGCAGGGCTATGGCTACACCTTC. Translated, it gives CASSERWQGYGYTF.

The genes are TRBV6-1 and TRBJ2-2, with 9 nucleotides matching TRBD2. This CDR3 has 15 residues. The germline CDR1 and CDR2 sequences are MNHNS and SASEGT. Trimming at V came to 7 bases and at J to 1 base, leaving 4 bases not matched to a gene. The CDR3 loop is CASKGLAVNTGELFF. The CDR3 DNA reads TGTGCCAGCAAGGGACTAGCAGTGAACACCGGGGAGCTGTTTTTT.